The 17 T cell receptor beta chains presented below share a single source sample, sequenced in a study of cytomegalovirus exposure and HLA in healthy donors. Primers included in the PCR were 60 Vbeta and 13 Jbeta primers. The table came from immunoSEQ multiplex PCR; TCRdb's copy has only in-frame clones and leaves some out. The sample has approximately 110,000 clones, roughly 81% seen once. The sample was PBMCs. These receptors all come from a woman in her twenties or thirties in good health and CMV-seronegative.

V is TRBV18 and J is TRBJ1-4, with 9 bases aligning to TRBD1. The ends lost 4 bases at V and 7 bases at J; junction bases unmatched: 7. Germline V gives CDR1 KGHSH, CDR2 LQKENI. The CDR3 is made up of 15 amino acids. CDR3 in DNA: TGTGCCAGCTCACAACCCCGGGACAGGGTTGAAAAACTGTTTTTT. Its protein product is CASSQPRDRVEKLFF.

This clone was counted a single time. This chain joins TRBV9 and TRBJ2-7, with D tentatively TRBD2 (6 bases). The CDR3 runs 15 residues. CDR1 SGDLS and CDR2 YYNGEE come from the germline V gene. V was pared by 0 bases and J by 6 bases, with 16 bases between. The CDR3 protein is CASSVGTERRGEQYF. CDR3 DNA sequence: TGTGCCAGCAGCGTAGGCACAGAAAGGAGGGGCGAGCAGTACTTC.

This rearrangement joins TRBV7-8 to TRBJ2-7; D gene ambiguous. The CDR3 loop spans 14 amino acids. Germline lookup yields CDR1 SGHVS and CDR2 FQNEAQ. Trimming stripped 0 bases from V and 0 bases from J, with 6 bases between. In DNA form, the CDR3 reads TGTGCCAGCAGCTTAGCGTTCAACTCCTACGAGCAGTACTTC. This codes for CASSLAFNSYEQYF.

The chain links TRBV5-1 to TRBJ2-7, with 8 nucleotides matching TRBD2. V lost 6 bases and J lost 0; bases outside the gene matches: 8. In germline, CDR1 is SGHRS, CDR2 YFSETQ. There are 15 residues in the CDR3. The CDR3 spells CASKSLAGPSYEQYF. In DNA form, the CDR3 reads TGCGCCAGCAAATCTTTAGCGGGGCCCTCCTACGAGCAGTACTTC.

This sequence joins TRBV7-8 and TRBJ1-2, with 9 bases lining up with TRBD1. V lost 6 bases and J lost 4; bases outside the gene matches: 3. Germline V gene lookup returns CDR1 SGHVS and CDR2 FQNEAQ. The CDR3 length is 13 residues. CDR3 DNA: TGTGCCAGCAGGCCGACAGGGGGCTATGGCTACACCTTC. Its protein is CASRPTGGYGYTF.

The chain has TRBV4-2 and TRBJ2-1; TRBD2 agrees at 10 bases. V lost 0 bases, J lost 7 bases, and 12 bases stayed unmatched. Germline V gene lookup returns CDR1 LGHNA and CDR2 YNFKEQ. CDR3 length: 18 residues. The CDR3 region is CASSQEGGGSGRGNEQFF. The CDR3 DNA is TGTGCCAGCAGCCAAGAAGGAGGGGGGAGCGGGAGGGGAAATGAGCAGTTCTTC.

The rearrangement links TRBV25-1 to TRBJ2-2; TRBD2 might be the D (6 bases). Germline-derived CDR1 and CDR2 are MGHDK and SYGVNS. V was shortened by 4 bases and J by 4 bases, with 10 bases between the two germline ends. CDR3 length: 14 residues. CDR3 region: CASSAGGITGELFF. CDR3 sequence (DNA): TGTGCCAGCAGTGCCGGCGGGATCACCGGGGAGCTGTTTTTT.

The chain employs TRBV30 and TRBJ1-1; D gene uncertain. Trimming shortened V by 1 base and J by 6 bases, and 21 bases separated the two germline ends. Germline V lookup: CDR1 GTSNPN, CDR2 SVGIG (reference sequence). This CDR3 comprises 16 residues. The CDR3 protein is CAWSARLSSYPSEAFF. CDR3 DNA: TGTGCCTGGAGTGCCCGCTTGAGTAGTTACCCTTCTGAAGCTTTCTTT.

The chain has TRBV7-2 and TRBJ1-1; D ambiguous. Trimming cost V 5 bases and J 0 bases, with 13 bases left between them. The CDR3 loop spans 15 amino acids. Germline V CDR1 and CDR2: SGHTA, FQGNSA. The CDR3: CASSILRVMNTEAFF. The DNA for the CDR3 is TGTGCCAGCAGCATCCTGAGGGTAATGAACACTGAAGCTTTCTTT.

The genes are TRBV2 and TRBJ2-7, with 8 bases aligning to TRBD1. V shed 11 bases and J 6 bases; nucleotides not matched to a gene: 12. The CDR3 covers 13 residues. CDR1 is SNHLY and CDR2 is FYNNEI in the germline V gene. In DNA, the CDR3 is TGTGCCCGTTCGTCCCAGGGGGCGAGCGAGCAGTACTTC. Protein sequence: CARSSQGASEQYF.

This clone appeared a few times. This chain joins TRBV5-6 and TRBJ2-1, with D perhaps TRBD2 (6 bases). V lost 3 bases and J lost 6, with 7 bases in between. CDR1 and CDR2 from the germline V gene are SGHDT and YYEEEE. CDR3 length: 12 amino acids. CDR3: CASSWGVNEQFF. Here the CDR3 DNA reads TGTGCCAGCAGCTGGGGGGTCAATGAGCAGTTCTTC.

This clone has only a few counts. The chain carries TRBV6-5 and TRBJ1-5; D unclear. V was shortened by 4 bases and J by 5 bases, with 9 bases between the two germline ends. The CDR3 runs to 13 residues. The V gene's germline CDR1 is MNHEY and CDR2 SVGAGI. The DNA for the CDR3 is TGTGCCAGCAGTTGGAACAGCTATCAGCCCCAGCATTTT. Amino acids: CASSWNSYQPQHF.

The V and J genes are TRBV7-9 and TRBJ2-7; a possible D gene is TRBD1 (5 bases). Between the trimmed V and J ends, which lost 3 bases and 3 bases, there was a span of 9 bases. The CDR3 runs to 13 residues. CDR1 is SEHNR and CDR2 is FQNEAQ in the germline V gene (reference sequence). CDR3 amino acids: CASSFDSFYEQYF. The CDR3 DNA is TGTGCCAGCAGCTTTGACAGTTTCTACGAGCAGTACTTC.

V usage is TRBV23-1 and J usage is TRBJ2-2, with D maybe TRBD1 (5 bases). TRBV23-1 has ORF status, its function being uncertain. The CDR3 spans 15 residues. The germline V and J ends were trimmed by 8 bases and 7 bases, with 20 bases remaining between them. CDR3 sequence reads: CASSRPAGFVGELFF. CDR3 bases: TGCGCCAGCTCCAGACCGGCAGGGTTCGTCGGGGAGCTGTTTTTT.

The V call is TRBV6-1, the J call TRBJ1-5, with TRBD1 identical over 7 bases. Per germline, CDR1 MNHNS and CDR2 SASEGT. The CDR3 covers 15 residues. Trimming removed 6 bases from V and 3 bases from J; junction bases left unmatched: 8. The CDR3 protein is CASSPTGQSNQPQHF. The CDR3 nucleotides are TGTGCCAGCAGCCCGACGGGACAGTCCAATCAGCCCCAGCATTTT.

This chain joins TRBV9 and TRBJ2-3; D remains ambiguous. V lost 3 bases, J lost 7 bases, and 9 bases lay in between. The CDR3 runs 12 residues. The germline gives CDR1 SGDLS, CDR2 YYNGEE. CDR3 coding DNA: TGTGCCAGCAGCGAGATGGAGAATACGCAGTATTTT. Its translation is CASSEMENTQYF.

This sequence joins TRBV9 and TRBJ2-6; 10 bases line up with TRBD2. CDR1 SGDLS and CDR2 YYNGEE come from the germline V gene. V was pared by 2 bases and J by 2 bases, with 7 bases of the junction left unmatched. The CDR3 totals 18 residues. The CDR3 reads CASSVLPGLATGANVLTF. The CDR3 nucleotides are TGTGCCAGCAGCGTCTTACCGGGACTAGCGACTGGGGCCAACGTCCTGACTTTC.